This is a list of T cell receptor beta chains from one sample in a study of Ad26.COV2.S vaccination and SARS-CoV-2 variants. TCRdb's table, derived via immunoSEQ multiplex PCR, lists solely in-frame clones and lacks some. The profile shows roughly 680,000 clones, about 89% of them singletons. The material was peripheral blood, obtained in a trial of Ad26.COV2.S vaccine versus placebo. The receptors stem from a person aged 18 to 59 who received the Ad26.COV2.S COVID-19 vaccine or a placebo. Each CDR3 is given with its conserved first and last residue. A D gene is named only where the DNA matches it firmly. Expanded clones are given a class, and other clones once, few, many or no size at all.

>NA|TRBV29-1|TRBJ2-5|TRBD2|18
TGCAGCGTTGAAGATCTTCTGTTAGCGGGGGGACGGGCGGAGACCCAGTACTTC
CSVEDLLLAGGRAETQYF
>NA|TRBV11-2|TRBJ2-7|NA|14
TGTGCCAGCAGCTTAGGCCTAGCCTCCTACGAGCAGTACTTC
CASSLGLASYEQYF
>NA|TRBV5-6|TRBJ1-4|TRBD1|15
TGTGCCAGCAGCTCACAACAGGGGGCAGGAGAAAAACTGTTTTTT
CASSSQQGAGEKLFF
>NA|TRBV6-6|TRBJ2-3|TRBD1|14
TGTGCCAGCAGTTTCACGGACAGGGGTGATACGCAGTATTTT
CASSFTDRGDTQYF
>NA|TRBV3-1/TRBV3-2|TRBJ2-1|NA|16
TGTGCCAGCAGCCAAGATGCAGGCTCACTAAGGAATGAGCAGTTCTTC
CASSQDAGSLRNEQFF
>NA|TRBV19|TRBJ2-1|TRBD2|15
TGTGCCAGTAGTATCCCCAGCGGGAGGGCCAATGAGCAGTTCTTC
CASSIPSGRANEQFF
>NA|TRBV19|TRBJ1-6|NA|14
TGTGCCAGTAGTGCCGGGACTTTTAATTCACCCCTCCACTTT
CASSAGTFNSPLHF
>NA|TRBV29-1|TRBJ1-2|NA|13
TGCAGCGTTGCAGTCAGGGCTAACTATGGCTACACCTTC
CSVAVRANYGYTF
>NA|TRBV2|TRBJ1-6|NA|13
TGTGCCAGCAGGACACTTAATAATTCACCCCTCCACTTT
CASRTLNNSPLHF
>NA|TRBV19|TRBJ2-7|NA|13
TGTGCCAGTAGTATAGTCGTCTCCTACGAGCAGTACTTC
CASSIVVSYEQYF
>few|TRBV5-6|TRBJ1-5|NA|13
TGTGCCAGCAGCTTGGAGGCGGGGAAGCCCCAGCATTTT
CASSLEAGKPQHF
>NA|TRBV12-5|TRBJ2-1|TRBD2|17
TGTGCTAGTGGTTTCAGGGCTAGCGGGGACACCCTCAATGAGCAGTTCTTC
CASGFRASGDTLNEQFF
>NA|TRBV29-1|TRBJ1-2|NA|13
TGCAGCGTTGAAGGGGGTGACTACTATGGCTACACCTTC
CSVEGGDYYGYTF
>NA|TRBV18|TRBJ1-1|TRBD1|14
TGTGCCAGCTCACCACCGACAGGGCGGACTGAAGCTTTCTTT
CASSPPTGRTEAFF
>NA|TRBV7-9|TRBJ2-5|NA|13
TGTGCCAGCAGCTTAAGGACTATGGAGACCCAGTACTTC
CASSLRTMETQYF
>NA|TRBV5-1|TRBJ1-1|TRBD1|13
TGCGCCAGCAGCATCGACAGGGGGACTGAAGCTTTCTTT
CASSIDRGTEAFF
>NA|TRBV6-5|TRBJ1-5|TRBD1|15
TGTGCCAGCAGGCCAACAGGGGTCGGCAATCAGCCCCAGCATTTT
CASRPTGVGNQPQHF
>NA|TRBV6-5|TRBJ2-7|TRBD2|11
TGTGCCGCGGGGAGGGGCTACGAGCAGTACTTC
CAAGRGYEQYF
>NA|TRBV11-2|TRBJ2-5|NA|16
TGTGCCAGCAGCTTAGGTCATATTGGGAGAGCGGAGACCCAGTACTTC
CASSLGHIGRAETQYF
>NA|TRBV5-6|TRBJ2-6|TRBD1|18
TGTGCCAGCAGTCGCCGAGGGACAGGGCACTCTGGGGCCAACGTCCTGACTTTC
CASSRRGTGHSGANVLTF
>NA|TRBV19|TRBJ2-7|NA|13
TGTGCCAGTAGTATTGAGGGTTCCTACGAGCAGTACTTC
CASSIEGSYEQYF
>NA|TRBV6-5|TRBJ2-5|NA|14
TGTGCCAGCAGTTACAGGGGCATCCAAGAGACCCAGTACTTC
CASSYRGIQETQYF
>NA|TRBV11-1|TRBJ2-5|NA|15
TGTGCCAGCAGCTTAGCGGCAGGCAGGCTGGAGACCCAGTACTTC
CASSLAAGRLETQYF
>NA|TRBV9|TRBJ1-6|NA|14
TGTGCCAGCAGCGTAGAGCAGGAGGGGTCACCCCTCCACTTT
CASSVEQEGSPLHF
>NA|TRBV7-9|TRBJ2-4|NA|14
TGTGCCAGCAGCTTAGTAGGGTCCGGGAACATTCAGTACTTC
CASSLVGSGNIQYF